Each of the 8 T cell receptor beta chains below was sequenced from the same sample in a study of early T cells in non-severe SARS-CoV-2 infection. A single record per CDR3 protein comes from TCRdb applying MiXCR to the 5' RACE reads. The table shows around 33,000 distinct CDR3 sequences, with approximately 4.6% occurring only once. Sequenced input: whole blood. The origin of the receptors is an adult who was a healthcare worker with PCR-confirmed SARS-CoV-2 infection or an uninfected control (not recorded which).

This clonotype turned up a few times. The chain combines TRBV11-2 with TRBJ2-7, with no clear D. Germline CDR1 and CDR2: SGHAT and FQNNGV. V was trimmed by 5 bases and J by 1 base, leaving 12 bases between them. This CDR3 is 14 amino acids long. CDR3 region: CASSPAKGSYEQYF. CDR3 sequence (DNA): TGTGCCAGCAGCCCCGCGAAGGGATCCTACGAGCAGTACTTC.

This clonotype was counted ten times or more. This chain connects TRBV12-3 or TRBV12-4 to TRBJ1-1; D gene ambiguous. The CDR3 is 11 residues long. V dropped 4 bases and J dropped 6 bases, with 6 bases sitting between them. CDR3 in DNA: TGTGCCAGCAGTTCGACTCCTGAAGCTTTCTTT. Protein sequence: CASSSTPEAFF.

This chain connects TRBV5-5 to TRBJ1-5; TRBD1 matches at 7 bases. V lost 4 bases to trimming and J lost 5 bases; unmatched junction nucleotides: 9. CDR1 is SGHKS, CDR2 YYEKEE, per germline (reference sequence). The CDR3 runs to 15 residues. This chain's CDR3 is CASSTMTGRDQPQHF. The CDR3 coding sequence is TGTGCCAGCAGCACCATGACAGGGAGGGATCAGCCCCAGCATTTT.

The sample holds a few counts of this clonotype. This rearrangement joins TRBV5-6 to TRBJ2-1, with a tentative D call TRBD1 (6 bases). CDR1 is SGHDT, CDR2 YYEEEE, per germline. CDR3 size: 17 residues. The ends were cut back, 0 bases at V and 6 bases at J, with 19 bases in the middle. CDR3 sequence (DNA): TGTGCCAGCAGCTTGGGGTCCGGGACACTTTTGAGCAATGAGCAGTTCTTC. Encoded protein: CASSLGSGTLLSNEQFF.

J is TRBJ1-4 and V is TRBV10-3, with 12 nucleotides matching TRBD1. Germline trimming cut 4 bases from V and 2 bases from J; bases unmatched to any gene: 5. The CDR3 sequence is 17 residues long. Germline V gene lookup returns CDR1 ENHRY and CDR2 SYGVKD. The CDR3 DNA follows: TGTGCCATCAGTGCATCGGGACAGGGGGCGACTAATGAAAAACTGTTTTTT. Translated, it gives CAISASGQGATNEKLFF.

This clonotype has a count of ten or more. This chain links TRBV18 with TRBJ2-3; D remains ambiguous. CDR1 KGHSH and CDR2 LQKENI come from the germline V gene. The CDR3 has 13 residues. With 1 base removed from V and 1 base from J, the gap between germline ends came to 3 bases. The CDR3 loop is CASSPRRTDTQYF. In DNA form, the CDR3 reads TGTGCCAGCTCACCACGACGCACAGATACGCAGTATTTT. Variable domain in full (rest from reference TRBV18 and TRBJ2-3): NAGVMQNPRHLVRRRGQEARLRCSPMKGHSHVYWYRQLPEEGLKFMVYLQKENIIDESGMPKERFSAEFPKEGPSILRIQQVVRGDSAAYFCASSPRRTDTQYFGPGTRLTVL.

This clonotype was observed at least ten times. The chain links TRBV2 to TRBJ1-1; 7 positions agree with TRBD1. V lost 2 bases and J lost 0; bases outside the gene matches: 3. Germline V gene sequence: CDR1 SNHLY, CDR2 FYNNEI. This CDR3 has 15 residues. The CDR3 bases are TGTGCCAGCAGTGAAAGGGGGCAGATGAACACTGAAGCTTTCTTT. This sequence encodes CASSERGQMNTEAFF.

By frequency in the sample, this clonotype is medium-sized. The chain links TRBV4-3 to TRBJ1-4; D unclear. Per the germline V gene, CDR1 is LGHNA and CDR2 is YSLEER. The CDR3 loop spans 17 amino acids. Trimming took off 0 bases at V and 7 bases at J, with 18 bases between the two ends. CDR3 loop: CASSQELREGLGEKLFF. CDR3 nucleotide sequence: TGCGCCAGCAGCCAAGAATTGCGGGAGGGCCTGGGTGAAAAACTGTTTTTT.